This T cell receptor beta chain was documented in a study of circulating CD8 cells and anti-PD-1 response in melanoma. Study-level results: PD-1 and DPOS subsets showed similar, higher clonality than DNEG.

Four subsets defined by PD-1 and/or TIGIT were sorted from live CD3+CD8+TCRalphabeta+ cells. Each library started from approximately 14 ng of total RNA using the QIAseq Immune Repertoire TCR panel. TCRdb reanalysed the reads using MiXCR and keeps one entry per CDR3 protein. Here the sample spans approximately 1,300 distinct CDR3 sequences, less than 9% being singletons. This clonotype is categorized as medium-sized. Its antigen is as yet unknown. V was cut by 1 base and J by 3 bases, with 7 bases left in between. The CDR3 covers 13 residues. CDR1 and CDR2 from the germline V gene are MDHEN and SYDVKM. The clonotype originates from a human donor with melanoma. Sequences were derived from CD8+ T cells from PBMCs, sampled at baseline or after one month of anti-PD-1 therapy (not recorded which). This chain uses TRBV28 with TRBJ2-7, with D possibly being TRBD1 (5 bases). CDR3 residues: CASSLYQGYEQYF. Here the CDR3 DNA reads TGTGCCAGCAGTTTATACCAGGGCTACGAGCAGTACTTC.